This is a list of T cell receptor beta chains from one sample in a study of T cell responses to AZD1222 COVID-19 vaccine. Here immunoSEQ multiplex PCR was the method, and the copy in TCRdb shows in-frame clones only, minus some. The sample lists about 160,000 clones; 88% were seen once. The input for sequencing was peripheral blood, taken on day 0 of AZD1222 vaccination. Receptor source: an adult in good health. CDR3s include the opening cysteine and the closing phenylalanine or tryptophan. D genes are given only for firm matches. Clone size is given for some rows only: seen once, a few or many times, or a class if the clone is expanded.

. TRBJ1-1 . TRBV28 CASSLAGVDTEAFF TGTGCCAGCAGTTTAGCGGGGGTTGACACTGAAGCTTTCTTT
. TRBJ1-3 . TRBV5-1 CASSGDSRAGNTIYF TGCGCCAGCAGCGGGGACTCCCGAGCGGGAAACACCATATATTTT
TRBD1 TRBJ1-5 . TRBV7-2 CASSAATGGGQPQHF TGTGCCAGCAGCGCCGCGACAGGGGGCGGACAGCCCCAGCATTTT
. TRBJ1-5 . TRBV28 CASSLQQGRGNQPQHF TGTGCCAGCAGTCTACAACAGGGTAGGGGCAATCAGCCCCAGCATTTT
. TRBJ1-2 . TRBV9 CASSPGTRDYGYTF TGTGCCAGCAGCCCCGGAACCAGGGACTATGGCTACACCTTC
. TRBJ2-2 once TRBV28 CATRLGGNTGELFF TGTGCCACCCGTTTGGGGGGTAACACCGGGGAGCTGTTTTTT
. TRBJ2-7 . TRBV6-5 CASRPGTGRYEQYF TGTGCCAGCAGACCCGGGACGGGTCGCTACGAGCAGTACTTC
TRBD1 TRBJ2-5 . TRBV2 CASSGDRGLETQYF TGTGCCAGCAGTGGGGACAGGGGATTGGAGACCCAGTACTTC
TRBD1 TRBJ2-3 . TRBV6-1 CASRELGQGRGTDTQYF TGTGCCAGCAGAGAACTGGGACAGGGAAGAGGGACAGATACGCAGTATTTT
. TRBJ2-5 . TRBV5-4 CASSLGVSETQYF TGTGCCAGCAGCTTGGGGGTATCGGAGACCCAGTACTTC
. TRBJ2-7 . TRBV27 CASSWGTDYEQYF TGTGCCAGCAGTTGGGGGACGGACTACGAGCAGTACTTC
TRBD2 TRBJ2-7 few TRBV7-2 CASSLWERELQYF TGTGCCAGCAGCTTATGGGAGCGGGAGTTGCAGTACTTC
. TRBJ1-1 . TRBV2 CASSDGTNTEAFF TGTGCCAGCAGTGATGGGACAAACACTGAAGCTTTCTTT
TRBD1 TRBJ2-2 . TRBV6-4 CASSDGTGAGELFF TGTGCCAGCAGTGACGGGACAGGGGCCGGGGAGCTGTTTTTT
. TRBJ1-2 . TRBV28 CASVSSNYGYTF TGTGCCAGCGTCTCCTCTAACTATGGCTACACCTTC
TRBD1 TRBJ1-3 . TRBV11-2 CASSLDVGTGGGNTIYF TGTGCCAGCAGCTTAGATGTCGGGACAGGGGGAGGAAACACCATATATTTT
TRBD2 TRBJ2-3 once TRBV7-2 CASSRRLAGVSADTQYF TGTGCCAGCAGCCGGCGACTAGCGGGAGTGTCCGCAGATACGCAGTATTTT
. TRBJ1-2 . TRBV27 CASIIPSYRYGYTF TGTGCCAGCATCATCCCGTCGTATCGCTATGGCTACACCTTC
. TRBJ2-7 . TRBV3-1/TRBV3-2 CASPQPGGTHLSYEQYF TGTGCCAGCCCTCAACCCGGGGGAACGCACCTATCCTACGAGCAGTACTTC
. TRBJ2-5 few TRBV5-1 CASEGGGQTQYF TGCGCCAGCGAGGGTGGCGGTCAGACCCAGTACTTC
. TRBJ1-2 . TRBV30 CAWSVLGGGYTF TGTGCCTGGAGTGTACTTGGGGGCGGCTACACCTTC
TRBD1 TRBJ1-4 . TRBV19 CASSVTGGEKLFF TGTGCCAGTAGTGTGACAGGGGGGGAAAAACTGTTTTTT
TRBD1 TRBJ1-2 . TRBV4-3 CASSPGTGINYGYTF TGCGCCAGCAGCCCAGGGACAGGGATTAACTATGGCTACACCTTC
. TRBJ1-1 . TRBV29-1 CSVVQGMGNTEAFF TGCAGCGTCGTACAGGGAATGGGGAACACTGAAGCTTTCTTT
. TRBJ2-5 . TRBV12-5 CASGPDSNLGTQYF TGTGCTAGTGGTCCGGACAGTAACTTAGGGACCCAGTACTTC